What follows are 27 T cell receptor beta chains derived from one specimen sequenced in a study of T cells in Graves' hyperthyroidism and ophthalmopathy. Amplified TCR beta CDR3 regions came from RNA transcripts. The HTBI primer set was used in a first-round RT-PCR of the TCR CDR3. MiXCR was run by TCRdb on the multiplex PCR reads, yielding one entry per CDR3 protein. This table has roughly 400,000 distinct CDR3 sequences, around 15% appearing once. Sequencing was done on a sample of blood. These receptors were taken from a man aged 50 or older with Graves' ophthalmopathy.

This clonotype was detected ten times or more. This chain joins TRBV5-1 and TRBJ2-1; either TRBD1 or TRBD2 may fit D (5 bases each). From germline, CDR1 is SGHRS and CDR2 YFSETQ. This CDR3 region has 15 residues. V dropped 0 bases and J dropped 7 bases, with 14 bases sitting between them. CDR3 coding DNA: TGCGCCAGCAGCTTGGGGAGCGGTCACAGGAATGAGCAGTTCTTC. Translating gives CASSLGSGHRNEQFF.

This clonotype was recorded at least ten times. DNA of the CDR3: TGTGCCAGCAGCTGGGAAGGCCACGAGCAGTACTTC. Protein: CASSWEGHEQYF. The V call is TRBV13, the J call TRBJ2-7; no definite D call. CDR3 length equals 12 residues. CDR1 is PRHDT, CDR2 FYEKMQ, per germline (reference sequence). The V and J ends lost 4 bases and 5 bases respectively, with 9 bases between them. Looking up the rest from reference TRBV13 and TRBJ2-7 gives the full variable domain: AAGVIQSPRHLIKEKRETATLKCYPIPRHDTVYWYQQGPGQDPQFLISFYEKMQSDKGSIPDRFSAQQFSDYHSELNMSSLELGDSALYFCASSWEGHEQYFGPGTRLTVT.

This clonotype was seen repeatedly, ten times or more. The J gene is TRBJ2-7, the V gene TRBV28, with D perhaps TRBD1 (5 bases). Trimming stripped 2 bases from V and 2 bases from J, with 10 bases between. This CDR3 comprises 14 residues. The germline gives CDR1 MDHEN, CDR2 SYDVKM. CDR3 amino acids: CASSLTRQTYEQYF. The DNA of the CDR3 is TGTGCCAGCAGTTTAACCAGACAGACCTACGAGCAGTACTTC.

This clonotype was observed at least ten times. The V gene is TRBV6-5, the J gene TRBJ1-1; tentatively, D is TRBD1 (6 bases). The ends were cut back, 0 bases at V and 2 bases at J, with 10 bases in the middle. The length of the CDR3 is 15 residues. Germline V gene sequence: CDR1 MNHEY, CDR2 SVGAGI. CDR3 loop: CASSYSGQINTEAFF. CDR3 coding DNA: TGTGCCAGCAGTTACTCCGGACAGATAAACACTGAAGCTTTCTTT.

There are many counts of this clonotype. The J gene is TRBJ2-2, the V gene TRBV7-9; D is uncertain. CDR1 SEHNR and CDR2 FQNEAQ come from the germline V gene (reference sequence). V lost 5 bases and J 7 bases, leaving 11 bases between the germline ends. This CDR3 is built from 13 residues. The CDR3 reads CASSPAVGGELFF. CDR3 sequence (DNA): TGTGCCAGCAGCCCGGCGGTGGGCGGGGAGCTGTTTTTT.

This clonotype has ten or more counts. The chain joins TRBV29-1 to TRBJ2-1; 9 bases map to TRBD2. CDR1 is SQVTM, CDR2 ANQGSEA, per germline. This CDR3 spans 19 amino acids. With V trimmed by 7 bases and J by 0 bases, 19 bases remained unmatched. The CDR3 region is CSAVGGLAPTSSSYNEQFF. The CDR3 coding sequence is TGCAGCGCCGTAGGCGGACTAGCGCCTACATCGAGCTCCTACAATGAGCAGTTCTTC.

This clonotype was counted ten times or more. This chain joins TRBV7-2 and TRBJ2-7, with TRBD2 matching 8 bases. The CDR3 is made up of 14 amino acids. In germline, CDR1 is SGHTA, CDR2 FQGNSA. Germline trimming cut 4 bases from V and 3 bases from J; bases unmatched to any gene: 5. The CDR3 loop reads CASSYGTRDYEQYF. The CDR3 coding sequence is TGTGCCAGCAGCTACGGGACTAGGGACTACGAGCAGTACTTC.

The rearrangement uses TRBV7-9 and TRBJ1-4, with a tentative D call TRBD1 (6 bases). Per germline, CDR1 SEHNR and CDR2 FQNEAQ (reference sequence). Trimming shortened V by 5 bases and J by 0 bases, and 16 bases separated the two germline ends. The length of the CDR3 is 17 residues. For the CDR3, the DNA is TGTGCCAGCAGCCCCCTCTCGGACAGCTCAACTAATGAAAAACTGTTTTTT. Translating gives CASSPLSDSSTNEKLFF.

This clonotype has a count of ten or more. The rearrangement uses TRBV5-1 and TRBJ1-6; 8 nucleotides line up with TRBD1. The germline gives CDR1 SGHRS, CDR2 YFSETQ. The CDR3 has 15 amino acids. V dropped 4 bases and J dropped 9; count of bases not matched to a gene: 9. CDR3: CASSPGQGTSSPLHF. In DNA, the CDR3 is TGCGCCAGCAGCCCAGGACAGGGAACTTCTTCACCCCTCCACTTT. Supplemented by reference TRBV5-1 and TRBJ1-6, the full variable domain reads KAGVTQTPRYLIKTRGQQVTLSCSPISGHRSVSWYQQTPGQGLQFLFEYFSETQRNKGNFPGRFSGRQFSNSRSEMNVSTLELGDSALYLCASSPGQGTSSPLHFGNGTRLTVT.

This clonotype was seen more than once but under ten times. V usage is TRBV6-2 or TRBV6-3 and J usage is TRBJ2-1; 8 nucleotides align to TRBD1. Unmatched junction bases numbered 10, after V lost 6 bases and J lost 6 bases. There are 15 residues in the CDR3. The germline V gene has CDR1 MNHEY and CDR2 SVGEGT. CDR3 bases: TGTGCCAGCAGACCCTCGGGCAGGGGGCGCAATGAGCAGTTCTTC. Its translation: CASRPSGRGRNEQFF.

This clonotype was detected ten times or more. The chain uses TRBV2 and TRBJ1-4; the D gene is possibly TRBD1 (5 bases). Trimming pared 6 bases from V and 5 bases from J, leaving 13 bases between. The germline gives CDR1 SNHLY, CDR2 FYNNEI. CDR3 length: 14 residues. The CDR3 here is CASRVEGINEKLFF. CDR3 coding DNA: TGTGCCAGCAGGGTGGAGGGGATCAATGAAAAACTGTTTTTT.

This clonotype was counted at least ten times. The CDR3 reads CASSPGLVGQETQYF. CDR3 in DNA: TGTGCCAGCAGCCCCGGACTAGTGGGGCAAGAGACCCAGTACTTC. This sequence joins TRBV5-4 and TRBJ2-5, with TRBD2 identical over 7 bases. Germline V gene lookup returns CDR1 SGHNT and CDR2 YYREEE (reference sequence). CDR3 length equals 15 residues. With V trimmed by 4 bases and J by 2 bases, 8 bases remained unmatched. Combining the CDR3 with reference TRBV5-4 and TRBJ2-5 gives the whole variable domain ETGVTQSPTHLIKTRGQQVTLRCSSQSGHNTVSWYQQALGQGPQFIFQYYREEENGRGNFPPRFSGLQFPNYSSELNVNALELDDSALYLCASSPGLVGQETQYFGPGTRLLVL.

This clonotype was detected ten times or more. The CDR3 region has the DNA TGCGCCAGCAGCTGGCCACAGGGGGCCGGAGATACGCAGTATTTT. As protein: CASSWPQGAGDTQYF. The V gene is TRBV5-1, the J gene TRBJ2-3; 9 nucleotides match TRBD1. CDR1 is SGHRS, CDR2 YFSETQ, per germline. The V and J ends lost 3 bases and 5 bases, in that order; junction bases with no gene match: 7. CDR3 length equals 15 residues.

The sample holds many counts of this clonotype. The genes are TRBV30 and TRBJ2-3, with D perhaps TRBD2 (5 bases). Germline loops: CDR1 GTSNPN, CDR2 SVGIG (reference sequence). The CDR3 is made up of 13 amino acids. The V and J ends lost 4 bases and 0 bases respectively, with 8 bases between them. CDR3 amino acids: CAWTSRSTDTQYF. In nucleotides, the CDR3 is TGTGCCTGGACTAGCCGCAGCACAGATACGCAGTATTTT.

This clonotype was counted between two and nine times. The V and J genes are TRBV2 and TRBJ1-3, with D maybe TRBD1 (5 bases). The CDR3 contains 12 residues. CDR1 and CDR2 from the germline V gene are SNHLY and FYNNEI. Trimming cost V 8 bases and J 1 base, with 6 bases left between them. The CDR3 here is CASGGSGNTIYF. Written as DNA, the CDR3 is TGTGCCAGCGGGGGTTCTGGAAACACCATATATTTT. Supplemented by reference TRBV2 and TRBJ1-3, the full variable domain reads EPEVTQTPSHQVTQMGQEVILRCVPISNHLYFYWYRQILGQKVEFLVSFYNNEISEKSEIFDDQFSVERPDGSNFTLKIRSTKLEDSAMYFCASGGSGNTIYFGEGSWLTVV.

There are many counts of this clonotype. The chain has TRBV30 and TRBJ1-2; D may be TRBD1 (5 bases). V lost 0 bases to trimming and J lost 8 bases, with 10 bases between them. The CDR3 is made up of 12 amino acids. The germline CDR1 and CDR2 sequences are GTSNPN and SVGIG (reference sequence). CDR3 residues: CAWSVEGTGYTF. The CDR3 DNA follows: TGTGCCTGGAGTGTAGAAGGGACCGGCTACACCTTC.

This clonotype has only a few counts. This chain joins TRBV5-4 and TRBJ1-2; D is possibly TRBD1 (6 bases). V was cut by 1 base and J by 3 bases, with 10 bases left in between. The CDR3 extends over 14 amino acids. Per the germline V gene, CDR1 is SGHNT and CDR2 is YYREEE (reference sequence). In DNA form, the CDR3 reads TGTGCCAGCAGCTTGAGGGGGAGCGACTATGGCTACACCTTC. Translating gives CASSLRGSDYGYTF.

The rearrangement uses TRBV24-1 and TRBJ2-5; the D is unclear. Trimming removed 3 bases from V and 5 bases from J, with 12 bases in between. CDR1 is KGHDR, CDR2 SFDVKD, per germline. The length of the CDR3 is 14 residues. CDR3 amino acids: CATSDVALGETQYF. DNA of the CDR3: TGTGCCACCAGTGATGTAGCACTCGGGGAGACCCAGTACTTC.

This clonotype was observed at least ten times. The gene calls are TRBV10-3 and TRBJ2-7; 11 bases map to TRBD2. V shed 0 bases, J shed 0 bases, and the junction held 1 base outside the gene matches. Looked up from germline, CDR1 is ENHRY and CDR2 is SYGVKD. This CDR3 contains 16 residues. CDR3 sequence: CAISESGTSGSYEQYF. The CDR3 DNA reads TGTGCCATCAGTGAGTCAGGGACTAGCGGCTCCTACGAGCAGTACTTC.

The V call is TRBV10-3, the J call TRBJ1-5; D ambiguous. CDR3 length equals 15 residues. Germline V gives CDR1 ENHRY, CDR2 SYGVKD. Trimming removed 3 bases at V and 0 bases at J, with 9 bases between. CDR3 in amino acids: CAISDSQPSNQPQHF. CDR3 in DNA: TGTGCCATCAGTGATAGTCAGCCTAGCAATCAGCCCCAGCATTTT.

This clonotype was found many times. The rearrangement uses TRBV2 and TRBJ2-1; TRBD2 is a possible D gene (6 bases). The length of the CDR3 is 11 residues. The V end was cut by 3 bases, the J end by 10 bases, with 7 bases between. CDR1 and CDR2 from the germline V gene are SNHLY and FYNNEI. CDR3 sequence reads: CASSELAEQFF. CDR3 DNA sequence: TGTGCCAGCAGTGAGCTAGCGGAGCAGTTCTTC.

This clonotype was recorded at least ten times. The chain employs TRBV28 and TRBJ2-1; D not certain. The CDR3 sequence is 14 residues long. V was cut by 6 bases and J by 11 bases, with 20 bases left in between. Germline assignment: CDR1 MDHEN and CDR2 SYDVKM. This chain's CDR3 is CASSTPGTRVKQFF. CDR3 nucleotides: TGTGCCAGCAGCACCCCCGGTACACGGGTCAAGCAGTTCTTC.

The chain joins TRBV18 to TRBJ2-5; D is ambiguous. Germline CDR1 and CDR2: KGHSH and LQKENI. V was shortened by 10 bases and J by 5 bases, with 20 bases between the two germline ends. The CDR3 is 14 amino acids. Here the CDR3 DNA reads TGTGCCACCAAACCGTGGGGTTCCGGGGAGACCCAGTACTTC. It yields the protein CATKPWGSGETQYF. The entire variable domain, with the rest obtained from reference TRBV18 and TRBJ2-5, is as follows: NAGVMQNPRHLVRRRGQEARLRCSPMKGHSHVYWYRQLPEEGLKFMVYLQKENIIDESGMPKERFSAEFPKEGPSILRIQQVVRGDSAAYFCATKPWGSGETQYFGPGTRLLVL.

The rearrangement joins TRBV29-1 to TRBJ2-3; 7 bases map to TRBD2. The germline gives CDR1 SQVTM, CDR2 ANQGSEA. This CDR3 is 14 amino acids long. With 4 bases clipped from V and 5 bases from J, the junction kept 9 bases outside the gene matches. Here the CDR3 reads CSVVEGGPIDTQYF. In nucleotides, the CDR3 is TGCAGCGTTGTCGAGGGAGGGCCGATAGATACGCAGTATTTT.

This clonotype occurred many times. The chain recombines TRBV2 with TRBJ1-2, with D maybe TRBD1 (6 bases). Trimming stripped 2 bases from V and 4 bases from J, with 11 bases between. Germline CDR1 reads SNHLY; CDR2 reads FYNNEI. This CDR3 has 14 residues. The CDR3 DNA reads as TGTGCCAGCAGTGAACAAGTGACAGGCTATGGCTACACCTTC. Encoded protein: CASSEQVTGYGYTF.

This clonotype was found a few times. Compared with germline, one end of the junction differs, possibly owing to a read error. This chain joins TRBV18 and TRBJ2-7; 11 bases match TRBD1. The V gene's germline CDR1 is KGHSH and CDR2 LQKENI. The CDR3 consists of 15 residues. The CDR3 DNA follows: TGTGCCCGCTCACCCCCGGACAGGGGGCGTCACGAGCAGTACTTC. Translating it yields CARSPPDRGRHEQYF.

This chain connects TRBV7-9 to TRBJ1-3; D is ambiguous. The CDR3 has 14 amino acids. V lost 5 bases and J 4 bases, leaving 12 bases between the germline ends. The germline V gene encodes CDR1 SEHNR and CDR2 FQNEAQ (reference sequence). CDR3 region: CASSPSSSGNTIYF. Here the CDR3 DNA reads TGTGCCAGCAGCCCGAGTTCATCCGGAAACACCATATATTTT.